This TCR beta chain was identified during a study of cytotoxic CD8 clonotypes in ibrutinib-treated CLL. Study results and limitations: Private clonotypes, not public ones, expanded at ibrutinib response. Baseline-level clonality went beyond age-matched healthy donors and moved in step with circulating CD8+ T-cell counts.

The sample holds one count of this clone. Its antigen is not identified. The CDR3 length is 15 residues. Trimming removed 2 bases from V and 6 bases from J, with 17 bases in between. In germline, CDR1 is SGHTA, CDR2 FQGTGA. Data came from immunoSEQ multiplex PCR; TCRdb stores just in-frame clones and leaves some out. In the table there are about 69,000 clones, 65% to 85% of which are singletons. The rearrangement joins TRBV7-3 to TRBJ2-7; D is possibly TRBD2 (5 bases). The receptor comes from a human donor with chronic lymphocytic leukemia. The specimen comprised PBMCs, sampled at disease progression, from a patient treated with ibrutinib. CDR3 coding DNA: TGTGCCAGCAGCTTAGGGGTTGGGCCAGCGGTCGAGCAGTACTTC. Residues: CASSLGVGPAVEQYF.